This T cell receptor beta chain was recovered during a study of cytomegalovirus exposure and HLA in healthy donors. General study findings and limits: In vitro data verified three CMV-associated chains as specific for CMV antigens.

The CDR3 consists of 14 residues. Germline V gene sequence: CDR1 GTSNPN, CDR2 SVGIG (reference sequence). V was clipped by 3 bases and J by 0 bases, with 10 bases between them. PCR employed 60 Vbeta and 13 Jbeta primers. The repertoire was sequenced with immunoSEQ multiplex PCR; TCRdb's copy has only in-frame clones and lacks some. The data hold around 150,000 clones, with about 76% observed a single time. About this clone itself: Its antigen is still unknown.

Material for sequencing was PBMCs. The receptor comes from a woman between 40 and 55 years old in good health and CMV-seropositive. The rearrangement links TRBV30 to TRBJ2-3, with a possible D match to TRBD1 (6 bases). The CDR3 DNA is TGTGCCTGGAGCTGGGGGCTGAGCACAGATACGCAGTATTTT. Protein sequence: CAWSWGLSTDTQYF.